What follows describes a single T cell receptor (beta chain). Its antigen is still unknown. The sample originates from a study of shared clonotypes between healthy human individuals. Study-wide results and caveats: A reduction in generation probabilities was seen for non-shared clonotypes relative to those shared by all four donors.

The CDR3 consists of 17 residues. Per the germline V gene, CDR1 is MDHEN and CDR2 is SYDVKM. V was pared by 6 bases and J by 3 bases, with 17 bases of the junction left unmatched. This table comes from immunoSEQ multiplex PCR, and its TCRdb copy is limited to in-frame clones, with some not included. This sample has roughly 810,000 clones, with around 96% found just once. Positive CCR7 selection of CD45RO-negative cells yielded the naive CD8 cells, and terminally differentiated effector memory CD45RA+ cells were excluded. The clonotype comes from a man aged 30 to 45 in good health. The chain employs TRBV28 and TRBJ2-7, with 7 positions matching TRBD2. Sequenced input: naive CD8+ T cells sorted from blood. The CDR3 region is CASSPSLGREDYYEQYF. As DNA, the CDR3 is TGTGCCAGCAGCCCCTCTCTCGGCCGGGAGGACTACTACGAGCAGTACTTC.